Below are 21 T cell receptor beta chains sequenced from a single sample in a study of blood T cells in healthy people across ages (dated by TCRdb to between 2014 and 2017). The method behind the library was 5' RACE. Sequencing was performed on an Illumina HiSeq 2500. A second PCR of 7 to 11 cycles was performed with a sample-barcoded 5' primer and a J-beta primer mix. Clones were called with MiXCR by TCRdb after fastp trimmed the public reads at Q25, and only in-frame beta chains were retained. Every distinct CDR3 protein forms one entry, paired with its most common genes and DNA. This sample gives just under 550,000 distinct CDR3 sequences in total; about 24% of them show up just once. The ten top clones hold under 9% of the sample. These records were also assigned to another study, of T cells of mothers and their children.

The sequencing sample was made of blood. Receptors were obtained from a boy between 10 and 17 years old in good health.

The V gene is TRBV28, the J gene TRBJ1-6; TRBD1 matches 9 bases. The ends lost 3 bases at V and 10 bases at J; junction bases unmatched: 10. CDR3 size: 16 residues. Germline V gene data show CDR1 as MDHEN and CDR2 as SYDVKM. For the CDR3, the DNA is TGTGCCAGCAGTTTGGACCAACAGGGGGCAAAATCACCCCTCCACTTT. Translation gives CASSLDQQGAKSPLHF.

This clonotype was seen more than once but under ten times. The CDR3 protein is CASSLTRNRSQYF. The DNA for the CDR3 is TGTGCCAGCAGTCTGACGAGAAACCGAAGTCAGTACTTC. V usage is TRBV28 and J usage is TRBJ2-4, with D hard to call. The CDR3 has 13 residues. V was cut by 5 bases and J by 12 bases, with 17 bases left in between. Per the germline V gene, CDR1 is MDHEN and CDR2 is SYDVKM.

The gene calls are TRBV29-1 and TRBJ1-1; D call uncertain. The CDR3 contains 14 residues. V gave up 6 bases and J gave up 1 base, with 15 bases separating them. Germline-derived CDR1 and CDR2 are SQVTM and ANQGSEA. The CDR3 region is CSVGTRSGNTEAFF. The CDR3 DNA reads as TGCAGCGTAGGAACGAGGTCGGGGAACACTGAAGCTTTCTTT.

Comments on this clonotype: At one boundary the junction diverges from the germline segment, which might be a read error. CDR3 sequence (DNA): TGCGGCGTCAAAGGAAGAGGTACCTACAATGAGCAGTTCTTC. This encodes CGVKGRGTYNEQFF. J is TRBJ2-5 and V is TRBV29-1, with D unclear. The J call could be wrong; TRBJ2-1 is a better fit for the DNA end. The CDR3 extends over 14 amino acids. Germline V gene data show CDR1 as SQVTM and CDR2 as ANQGSEA.

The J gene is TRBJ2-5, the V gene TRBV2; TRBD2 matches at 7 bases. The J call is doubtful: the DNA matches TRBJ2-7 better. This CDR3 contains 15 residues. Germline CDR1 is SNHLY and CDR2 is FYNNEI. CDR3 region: CASSEFGLEAYEQYF. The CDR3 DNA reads TGTGCCAGCAGTGAATTTGGACTAGAGGCCTACGAGCAGTACTTC.

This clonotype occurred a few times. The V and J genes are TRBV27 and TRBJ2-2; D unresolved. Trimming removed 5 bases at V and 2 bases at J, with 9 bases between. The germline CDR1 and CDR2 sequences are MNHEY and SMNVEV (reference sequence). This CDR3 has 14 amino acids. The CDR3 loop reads CASSLSVNTGELFF. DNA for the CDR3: TGTGCCAGCAGTCTGTCCGTAAACACCGGGGAGCTGTTTTTT.

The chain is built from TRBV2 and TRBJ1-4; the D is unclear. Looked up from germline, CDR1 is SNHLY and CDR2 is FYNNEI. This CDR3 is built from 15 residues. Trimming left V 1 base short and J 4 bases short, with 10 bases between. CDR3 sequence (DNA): TGTGCCAGCAGTGAAGAGGGCAGAAGTAATGAAAAACTGTTTTTT. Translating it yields CASSEEGRSNEKLFF.

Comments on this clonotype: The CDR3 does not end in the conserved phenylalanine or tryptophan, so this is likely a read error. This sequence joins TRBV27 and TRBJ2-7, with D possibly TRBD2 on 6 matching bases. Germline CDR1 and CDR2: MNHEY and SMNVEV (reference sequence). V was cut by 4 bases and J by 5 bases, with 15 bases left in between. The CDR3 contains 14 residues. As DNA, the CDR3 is TGTGCCAGCAGTTCCCGACTAGTACCCCACGAGCAGTACCTC. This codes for CASSSRLVPHEQYL.

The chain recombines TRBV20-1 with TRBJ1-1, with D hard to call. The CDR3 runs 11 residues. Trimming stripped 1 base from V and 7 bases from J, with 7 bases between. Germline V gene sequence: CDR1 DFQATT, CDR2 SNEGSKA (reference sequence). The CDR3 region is CSARVFYEAFF. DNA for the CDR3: TGCAGTGCTAGAGTCTTTTATGAAGCTTTCTTT.

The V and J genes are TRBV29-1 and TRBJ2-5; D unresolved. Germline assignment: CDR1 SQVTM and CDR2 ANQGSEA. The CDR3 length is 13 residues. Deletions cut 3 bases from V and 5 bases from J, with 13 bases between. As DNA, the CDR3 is TGCAGCGTTGAGACATCCCTAAGGGAGACCCAGTACTTC. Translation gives CSVETSLRETQYF.

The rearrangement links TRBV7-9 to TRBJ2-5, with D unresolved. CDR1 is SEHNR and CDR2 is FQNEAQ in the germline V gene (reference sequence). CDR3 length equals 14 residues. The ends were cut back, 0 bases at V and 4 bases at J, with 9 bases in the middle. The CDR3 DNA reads TGTGCCAGCAGCTTAGCTAAGTACGGAGAGACCCAGTACTTC. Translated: CASSLAKYGETQYF.

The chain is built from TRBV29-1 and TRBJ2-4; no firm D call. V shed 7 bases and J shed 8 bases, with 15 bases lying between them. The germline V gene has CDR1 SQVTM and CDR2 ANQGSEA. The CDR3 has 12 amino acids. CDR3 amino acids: CSAGADSDIQYF. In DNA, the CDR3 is TGCAGCGCAGGAGCCGACTCGGACATTCAGTACTTC.

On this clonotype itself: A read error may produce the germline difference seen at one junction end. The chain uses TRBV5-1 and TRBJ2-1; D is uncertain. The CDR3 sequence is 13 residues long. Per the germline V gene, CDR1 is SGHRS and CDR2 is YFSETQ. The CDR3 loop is CASSPSTENEEFF. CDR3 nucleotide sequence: TGCGCCAGCAGCCCGAGTACCGAGAATGAGGAGTTCTTC.

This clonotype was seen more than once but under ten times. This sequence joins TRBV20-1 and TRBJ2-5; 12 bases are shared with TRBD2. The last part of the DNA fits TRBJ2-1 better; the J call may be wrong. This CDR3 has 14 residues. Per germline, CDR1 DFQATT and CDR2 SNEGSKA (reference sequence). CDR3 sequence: CSARTSGTYNEQFF. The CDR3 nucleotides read TGCAGTGCCAGGACTAGCGGGACCTACAATGAGCAGTTCTTC.

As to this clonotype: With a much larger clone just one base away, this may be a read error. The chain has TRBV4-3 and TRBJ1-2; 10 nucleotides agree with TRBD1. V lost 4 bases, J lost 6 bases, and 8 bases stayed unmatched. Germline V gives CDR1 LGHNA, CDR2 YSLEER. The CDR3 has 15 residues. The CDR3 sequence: CASSLESGTGDGYTF. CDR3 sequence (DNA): TGCGCCAGCAGCCTCGAATCCGGGACAGGGGATGGCTACACCTTC.

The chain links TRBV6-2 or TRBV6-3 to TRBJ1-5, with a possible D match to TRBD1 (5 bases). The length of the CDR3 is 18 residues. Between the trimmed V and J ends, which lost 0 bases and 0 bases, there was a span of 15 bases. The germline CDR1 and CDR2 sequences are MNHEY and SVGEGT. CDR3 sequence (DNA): TGTGCCAGCAGTTACTCGGACCCCCGGGGGAGTAGCAATCAGCCCCAGCATTTT. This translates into CASSYSDPRGSSNQPQHF.

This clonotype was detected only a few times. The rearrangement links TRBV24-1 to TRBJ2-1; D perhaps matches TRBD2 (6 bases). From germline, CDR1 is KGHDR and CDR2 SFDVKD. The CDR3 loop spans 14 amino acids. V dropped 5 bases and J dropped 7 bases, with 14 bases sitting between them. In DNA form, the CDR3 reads TGTGCCACCAGTGCCGGGCCGGGAGATAATGAGCAGTTCTTC. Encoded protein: CATSAGPGDNEQFF.

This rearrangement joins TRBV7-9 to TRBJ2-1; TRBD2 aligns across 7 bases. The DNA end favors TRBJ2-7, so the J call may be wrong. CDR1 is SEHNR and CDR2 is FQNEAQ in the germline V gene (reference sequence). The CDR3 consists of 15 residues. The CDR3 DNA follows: TGTGCCAGCAGCTTAGCGTCGGGGGGACCGAACGAGCAGTACTTC. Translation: CASSLASGGPNEQYF.

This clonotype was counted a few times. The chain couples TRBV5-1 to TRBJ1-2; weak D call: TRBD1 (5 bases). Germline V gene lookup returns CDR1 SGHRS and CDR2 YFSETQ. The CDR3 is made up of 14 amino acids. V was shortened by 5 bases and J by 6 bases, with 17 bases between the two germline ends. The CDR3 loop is CASSFGGTADGYTF. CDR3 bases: TGCGCCAGCAGTTTTGGAGGGACCGCGGATGGCTACACCTTC.

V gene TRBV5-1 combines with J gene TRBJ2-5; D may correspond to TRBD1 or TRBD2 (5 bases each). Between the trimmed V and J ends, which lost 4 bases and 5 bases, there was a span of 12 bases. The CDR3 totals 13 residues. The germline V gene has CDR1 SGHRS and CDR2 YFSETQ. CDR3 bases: TGCGCCAGCAGCCCACAGGACTTGGAGACCCAGTACTTC. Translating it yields CASSPQDLETQYF.

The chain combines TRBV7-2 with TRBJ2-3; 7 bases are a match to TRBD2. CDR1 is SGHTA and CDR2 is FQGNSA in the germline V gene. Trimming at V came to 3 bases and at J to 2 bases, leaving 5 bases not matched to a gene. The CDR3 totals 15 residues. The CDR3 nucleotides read TGTGCCAGCAGCTTGGGGGACTACCTCACAGATACGCAGTATTTT. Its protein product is CASSLGDYLTDTQYF.